This passage covers 17 T cell receptor beta chains from one sample sequenced in a study of CD8+ T cells in alopecia areata. Sequencing relied on a cDNA template that was reverse transcribed from extracted RNA. Clones were sequenced by immunoSEQ multiplex PCR, and TCRdb holds only the in-frame ones, with some missing. The sample lists 100,000 to 150,000 clones, about 51% occurring once. Material for sequencing was NKG2D-low CD8+ T cells sorted from blood. The receptors here all came from a human donor with alopecia areata.

This clone was counted once. J is TRBJ1-2 and V is TRBV27; D perhaps matches TRBD1 (6 bases). Germline CDR1 and CDR2: MNHEY and SMNVEV (reference sequence). The CDR3 runs 12 residues. Trimming cost V 4 bases and J 8 bases, with 11 bases left between them. The CDR3 protein is CASSSGGTGYTF. The CDR3 bases are TGTGCCAGCAGTTCGGGCGGGACAGGCTACACCTTC.

This clone was seen a few times. The chain is built from TRBV29-1 and TRBJ2-3; D is unresolved. This CDR3 comprises 14 residues. Germline V CDR1 and CDR2: SQVTM, ANQGSEA. V was cut by 3 bases and J by 0 bases, with 10 bases left in between. The CDR3 sequence is CSVDPNPSTDTQYF. In DNA, the CDR3 is TGCAGCGTTGATCCTAACCCTAGCACAGATACGCAGTATTTT.

V is TRBV27 and J is TRBJ2-1; the match to TRBD1 covers 10 bases. Germline CDR1 is MNHEY and CDR2 is SMNVEV (reference sequence). V was pared by 5 bases and J by 8 bases, with 6 bases of the junction left unmatched. CDR3 length: 14 amino acids. The CDR3 here is CASSPRDRGDEQFF. The CDR3 DNA is TGTGCCAGCAGTCCCAGGGACAGGGGAGATGAGCAGTTCTTC.

The rearrangement links TRBV29-1 to TRBJ1-2; tentative D call: TRBD1 (6 bases). The CDR3 loop spans 13 amino acids. Germline V gene sequence: CDR1 SQVTM, CDR2 ANQGSEA. With 4 bases removed from V and 2 bases from J, the gap between germline ends came to 11 bases. The CDR3 loop reads CSVVGGRNYGYTF. The CDR3 coding sequence is TGCAGCGTTGTTGGGGGCAGAAACTATGGCTACACCTTC. Complete variable domain (other parts from reference TRBV29-1 and TRBJ1-2): SAVISQKPSRDICQRGTSLTIQCQVDSQVTMMFWYRQQPGQSLTLIATANQGSEATYESGFVIDKFPISRPNLTFSTLTVSNMSPEDSSIYLCSVVGGRNYGYTFGSGTRLTVV.

This clone was counted a few times. The chain joins TRBV14 to TRBJ1-1; D unclear. The CDR3 totals 13 residues. CDR1 and CDR2 from the germline V gene are SGHDN and FVKESK. V lost 5 bases and J 4 bases, leaving 11 bases between the germline ends. CDR3 nucleotide sequence: TGTGCCAGCAGCGCTGGAGGTGTCACTGAAGCTTTCTTT. Protein: CASSAGGVTEAFF.

The J gene is TRBJ2-3, the V gene TRBV7-8; 7 bases agree with TRBD1. CDR1 SGHVS and CDR2 FQNEAQ come from the germline V gene. The J segment lost 2 bases and the V segment lost 5 bases, leaving 13 bases of the junction unmatched. This CDR3 region has 17 residues. CDR3 in amino acids: CASSPFLTGAFTDTQYF. The CDR3 DNA is TGTGCCAGCAGCCCTTTCTTAACAGGGGCCTTCACAGATACGCAGTATTTT.

The rearrangement uses TRBV7-8 and TRBJ2-2; D is undetermined. Germline assignment: CDR1 SGHVS and CDR2 FQNEAQ. V was clipped by 8 bases and J by 1 base, with 11 bases between them. The CDR3 extends over 14 amino acids. CDR3: CASDEGLNTGELFF. As DNA, the CDR3 is TGTGCCAGCGACGAAGGTCTGAACACCGGGGAGCTGTTTTTT.

This clone came up once. The chain links TRBV20-1 to TRBJ1-2; no definite D call. Trimming pared 6 bases from V and 7 bases from J, leaving 9 bases between. Germline values: CDR1 DFQATT, CDR2 SNEGSKA (reference sequence). This CDR3 has 10 residues. The CDR3 here is CSATDGGYTF. The CDR3 DNA is TGCAGTGCAACCGACGGTGGCTACACCTTC.

This sequence joins TRBV29-1 and TRBJ2-1, with TRBD2 identical over 8 bases. Germline values: CDR1 SQVTM, CDR2 ANQGSEA. V lost 6 bases to trimming and J lost 2 bases; unmatched junction nucleotides: 9. This CDR3 has 15 residues. The CDR3: CSVDSGTSTYNEQFF. CDR3 sequence (DNA): TGCAGCGTGGATTCCGGGACTAGTACCTACAATGAGCAGTTCTTC.

The table lists this clone with a few counts. This chain joins TRBV15 and TRBJ2-1; D is undetermined. CDR1 is LNHNV and CDR2 is YYDKDF in the germline V gene (reference sequence). The CDR3 covers 15 residues. The ends were cut back, 0 bases at V and 5 bases at J, with 11 bases in the middle. CDR3 loop: CATSRERRSNNEQFF. Written as DNA, the CDR3 is TGTGCCACCAGCAGAGAGCGTAGATCGAACAATGAGCAGTTCTTC.

CDR3 sequence reads: CAISEPPETQYF. DNA of the CDR3: TGTGCCATCAGTGAGCCCCCGGAGACCCAGTACTTC. The chain carries TRBV10-3 and TRBJ2-5; D is ambiguous. The CDR3 contains 12 residues. Germline assignment: CDR1 ENHRY and CDR2 SYGVKD. The V and J ends lost 2 bases and 5 bases respectively, with 6 bases between them.

This chain joins TRBV9 and TRBJ2-7; D is undetermined. V lost 0 bases, J lost 6 bases, and 13 bases lay in between. CDR3 length: 14 residues. Germline values: CDR1 SGDLS, CDR2 YYNGEE. CDR3 amino acids: CASSVGRRSREQYF. DNA of the CDR3: TGTGCCAGCAGCGTAGGGCGGCGGTCTCGCGAGCAGTACTTC.

The chain joins TRBV30 to TRBJ2-5; a weak D match, TRBD2 (5 bases). Germline V gene sequence: CDR1 GTSNPN, CDR2 SVGIG (reference sequence). Trimming stripped 3 bases from V and 5 bases from J, with 10 bases between. The CDR3 covers 12 residues. The CDR3 region is CAWRGAYETQYF. The DNA for the CDR3 is TGTGCCTGGAGGGGAGCATACGAGACCCAGTACTTC.

V usage is TRBV20-1 and J usage is TRBJ2-1; D not certain. CDR3 length: 10 residues. In germline, CDR1 is DFQATT, CDR2 SNEGSKA (reference sequence). V dropped 6 bases and J dropped 5 bases, with 5 bases sitting between them. The CDR3 nucleotides are TGCAGTGCGTACAACAATGAGCAGTTCTTC. Protein product: CSAYNNEQFF.

This clone was recorded only once. V gene TRBV6-5 combines with J gene TRBJ1-1; tentatively, D is TRBD1 (6 bases). The CDR3 consists of 11 residues. Germline V gene data show CDR1 as MNHEY and CDR2 as SVGAGI. The germline V and J ends were trimmed by 7 bases and 12 bases, with 15 bases remaining between them. The CDR3 is CASTLGHLTFF. CDR3 DNA: TGTGCCAGCACCCTGGGACACCTTACTTTCTTT.

This clone turned up a few times. V usage is TRBV28 and J usage is TRBJ2-6; no clear D gene. V gave up 4 bases and J gave up 2 bases, with 3 bases separating them. The CDR3 is 13 amino acids. Per germline, CDR1 MDHEN and CDR2 SYDVKM. CDR3 in DNA: TGTGCCAGCAGTTCAGCTGGGGCCAACGTCCTGACTTTC. It codes for CASSSAGANVLTF.

This clone came up once. This sequence joins TRBV30 and TRBJ2-5, with 7 bases fitting TRBD2. The V and J ends lost 2 bases and 5 bases, in that order; junction bases with no gene match: 8. The CDR3 is 14 amino acids. Germline values: CDR1 GTSNPN, CDR2 SVGIG (reference sequence). The CDR3 sequence is CAWSTTSRQETQYF. DNA of the CDR3: TGTGCCTGGAGTACGACTAGCCGTCAGGAGACCCAGTACTTC.